Below, 5 T cell receptor beta chains from the same sample are listed, as sequenced in a study of OX40 agonist ivuxolimab in advanced cancers. Generated by immunoSEQ multiplex PCR, the TCRdb table keeps only in-frame clones and is missing some. The sample has roughly 12,000 clones, roughly 77% seen once. This sample comprised CD4+ or CD8+ T cells sorted from blood, obtained in a trial of the OX40 agonist ivuxolimab. All receptors derive from an adult with an advanced solid tumor such as melanoma, head and neck, liver or kidney cancer.

Sample share makes this clone medium-sized (0.01 to 0.1%). The identical CDR3 is also encoded by other nucleotide sequences in the sample. The V and J genes are TRBV5-4 and TRBJ2-7; a possible D gene is TRBD1 (6 bases). The germline gives CDR1 SGHNT, CDR2 YYREEE (reference sequence). V was cut by 4 bases and J by 1 base, with 12 bases left in between. The CDR3 contains 14 residues. CDR3 sequence reads: CASSPADSSYEQYF. In nucleotides, the CDR3 is TGTGCCAGCAGCCCTGCGGACAGTTCCTACGAGCAGTACTTC.

This clone is judged medium-sized. The chain combines TRBV7-9 with TRBJ2-1; weak D call: TRBD1 (6 bases). The germline V and J ends were trimmed by 1 base and 2 bases, with 9 bases remaining between them. The CDR3 loop spans 15 amino acids. The germline CDR1 and CDR2 sequences are SEHNR and FQNEAQ (reference sequence). The CDR3 loop reads CASSLGGLPYNEQFF. In DNA form, the CDR3 reads TGTGCCAGCAGCTTAGGGGGGCTCCCCTACAATGAGCAGTTCTTC.

The V gene is TRBV7-9, the J gene TRBJ2-1; unclear D gene. This CDR3 region has 13 residues. Germline V lookup: CDR1 SEHNR, CDR2 FQNEAQ (reference sequence). Trimming shortened V by 0 bases and J by 8 bases, and 8 bases separated the two germline ends. This CDR3 is CASSLAVADEQFF. DNA for the CDR3: TGTGCCAGCAGCTTAGCGGTTGCGGATGAGCAGTTCTTC.

The J gene is TRBJ2-5, the V gene TRBV15; D unclear. With 0 bases removed from V and 5 bases from J, the gap between germline ends came to 22 bases. Germline loops: CDR1 LNHNV, CDR2 YYDKDF (reference sequence). The CDR3 totals 18 residues. The CDR3 sequence: CATSRDGPGSTRSETQYF. Written as DNA, the CDR3 is TGTGCCACCAGCAGAGATGGCCCCGGAAGCACGAGGAGTGAGACCCAGTACTTC.

This chain connects TRBV6-6 to TRBJ2-7; D ambiguous. The germline CDR1 and CDR2 sequences are MNHNY and SVGAGI (reference sequence). Trimming left V 1 base short and J 3 bases short, with 7 bases between. CDR3 length: 13 residues. CDR3 sequence (DNA): TGTGCCAGCAGTTACTTGTCCCACTACGAGCAGTACTTC. This translates into CASSYLSHYEQYF.